This entry describes one T cell receptor (beta chain). This clonotype was found a few times. Its antigen is not yet known. Base qualities are missing; no much larger clone stands one base away. The donors were 40 or so Caucasian individuals from Russia, aged roughly 6 to 90 years, who were systemically healthy. Approximately 9.7 milliliters of peripheral blood were drawn from each donor into EDTA-treated Vacutainer tubes. Ficoll-Paque density-gradient centrifugation was used to isolate PBMCs, with at least 7 million obtained per sample. Trizol reagent was used to extract total RNA from the PBMCs, yielding at least 5 micrograms per sample. Naive CD45RAhigh/CD27high T cell percentages were measured by flow cytometry on a PBMC aliquot from every donor. Library construction relied on 5' RACE. The sequencing machine was an Illumina HiSeq 2500. A second PCR of about 6 to 12 cycles was run with a J-beta primer mix and a sample-barcoded 5' primer. Each TCR beta cDNA molecule received a unique molecular identifier from a template-switch 5' adaptor carrying 12 random nucleotides. At least 3 million CDR3-containing paired-end reads were obtained from each sample. First-strand cDNA was synthesized from all RNA with the Mint cDNA synthesis kit, primed by a TRBC-specific oligonucleotide. After uracil-DNA glycosylase treatment, a first 18-cycle PCR used universal primers M1SS and BC2_uni_R on all cDNA. For the original study's pipeline: Each sample was normalized by randomly selecting 1 million high-quality reads, each carrying a distinct molecular identifier. Reads with shared molecular identifiers were discarded instead of being binned into consensus sequences. MiTCR, with a Q25 quality threshold and the strictest error-elimination algorithm, was used for CDR3 identification, clonotype clustering and error correction. A nonparametric unseen species model with Euler transformation was used to estimate lower-bound total TCR beta diversity. Through fastp at Q25 and MiXCR, TCRdb rebuilt clones from the public reads, retaining in-frame beta chains. Rows with a matching CDR3 protein are joined into one entry that keeps the most common DNA and genes. For this entry, the V and J calls and clone size follow TCRdb and not the study's own pipeline. The sample includes about 1.6 million distinct CDR3 sequences, with about 35% observed a single time. Of the sample, 11% is held by the ten largest clones.

This specimen belongs to a study of blood T cells in healthy people across ages (dated by TCRdb to the mid-2010s). Study-wide context: In model experiments, roughly one uniquely barcoded TCR beta cDNA molecule per two T cells was captured by template switching. Using the same blood draw, the study looked at two additional independent replicas of 1 million unique cDNA reads for two donors, one aged 18 to 29 and the other aged 80 or older. To track age-related changes in TCR beta repertoire diversity, the study relied on deep sequencing normalized with unique cDNA molecular identifiers. Donors of different ages were randomly distributed across sequencing lanes to avoid experimental bias. The donors were split into four age groups: young (average around 15 years), middle-aged (roughly 40), aged (about 56) and long-lived (roughly 80). Results the study describes overall, beyond this receptor: The long-lived group showed more naive CD4+ T cells, fewer expanded clones and increased TCR diversity than the aged group, suggesting age selection. Conclusive comparison of naive and antigen-experienced compartments was prevented by the profiling of bulk unsorted PBMCs. Estimates of total diversity based on one million sequenced T cells were considered lower bounds and underestimates. Observed TCR beta diversity correlated strongly with the percentage of naive T cells measured by flow cytometry. Observed TCR beta diversity per million T cells fell roughly linearly with age, and a significant reduction was already apparent by age around 39. Donor CMV infection status was unknown, potentially confounding age-related changes in expanded clonotypes.

Specimen: blood. The TCR comes from a woman in her 30s in good health.

DNA sequence: TGCAGTGCTGGTGACAGGGGAAGACCCTACGAGCAGTACTTC. This is translated as CSAGDRGRPYEQYF. The rearrangement combines TRBV20-1 with TRBJ2-7; 8 central nucleotides agree with TRBD1. Per the germline V gene (reference sequence), DFQATT is the CDR1 and SNEGSKA is the CDR2. From its cysteine to its phenylalanine, the CDR3 spans 14 amino acids. Only CDR3 DNA is held: 42 bases, read in frame from base 1. Germline trimming amounts to 5 bases on V and 2 bases on J, with 8 as the count of junction bases outside the gene matches.